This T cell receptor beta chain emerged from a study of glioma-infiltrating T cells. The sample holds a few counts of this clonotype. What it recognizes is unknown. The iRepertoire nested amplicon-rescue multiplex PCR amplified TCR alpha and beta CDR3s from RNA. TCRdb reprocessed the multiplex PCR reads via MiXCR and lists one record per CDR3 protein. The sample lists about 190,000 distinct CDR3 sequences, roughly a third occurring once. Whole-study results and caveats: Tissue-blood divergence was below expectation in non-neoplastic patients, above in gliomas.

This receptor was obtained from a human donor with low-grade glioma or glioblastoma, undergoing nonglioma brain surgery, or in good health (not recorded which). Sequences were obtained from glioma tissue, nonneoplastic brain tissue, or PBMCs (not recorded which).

CDR3 DNA sequence: TGCGCCAGCAGCCAAGATAGATGGGAAACCCAGTACTTC. Encoded protein: CASSQDRWETQYF. The genes are TRBV4-3 and TRBJ2-5; D gene unclear. CDR1 and CDR2 (germline): LGHNA, YSLEER. There are 13 residues in the CDR3. V shed 0 bases and J shed 8 bases, with 10 bases lying between them.